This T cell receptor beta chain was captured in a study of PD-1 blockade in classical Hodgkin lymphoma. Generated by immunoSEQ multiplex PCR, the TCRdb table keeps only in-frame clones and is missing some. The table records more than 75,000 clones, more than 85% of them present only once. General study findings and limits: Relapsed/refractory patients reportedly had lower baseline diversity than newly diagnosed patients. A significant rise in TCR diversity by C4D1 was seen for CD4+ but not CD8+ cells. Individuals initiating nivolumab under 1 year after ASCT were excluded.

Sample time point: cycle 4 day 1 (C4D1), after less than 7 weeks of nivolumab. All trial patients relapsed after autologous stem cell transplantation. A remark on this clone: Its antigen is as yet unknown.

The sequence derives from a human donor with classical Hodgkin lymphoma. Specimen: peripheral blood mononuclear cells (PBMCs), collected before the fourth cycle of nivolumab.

CDR3 residues: CASSPRGREGYGYTF. The DNA for the CDR3 is TGTGCCAGCAGCCCAAGGGGCAGGGAGGGGTATGGCTACACCTTC. The chain employs TRBV7-6 and TRBJ1-2, with D perhaps TRBD1 (5 bases). Looked up from germline, CDR1 is SGHVS and CDR2 is FNYEAQ. The V gene lost 5 bases and the J gene lost 5 bases, with 18 bases spanning the gap. The CDR3 has 15 amino acids.